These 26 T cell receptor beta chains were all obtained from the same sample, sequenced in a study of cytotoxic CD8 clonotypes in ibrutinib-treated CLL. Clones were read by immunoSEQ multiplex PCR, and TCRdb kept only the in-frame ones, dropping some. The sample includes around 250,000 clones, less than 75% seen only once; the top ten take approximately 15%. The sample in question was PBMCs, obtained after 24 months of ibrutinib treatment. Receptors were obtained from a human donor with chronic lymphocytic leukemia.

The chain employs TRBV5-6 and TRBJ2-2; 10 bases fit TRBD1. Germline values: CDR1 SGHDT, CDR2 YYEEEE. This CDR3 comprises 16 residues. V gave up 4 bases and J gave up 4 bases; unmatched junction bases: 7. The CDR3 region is CASSTGDRGSTGELFF. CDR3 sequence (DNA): TGTGCCAGCAGCACTGGGGACAGGGGAAGCACCGGGGAGCTGTTTTTT.

CDR3 nucleotide sequence: TGCAGCGTTGCAGTAGCCTCCTACGAGCAGTACTTC. Protein product: CSVAVASYEQYF. The chain joins TRBV29-1 to TRBJ2-7; D is uncertain. CDR3 length equals 12 residues. V gave up 4 bases and J gave up 0 bases, with 7 bases separating them. CDR1 and CDR2 (germline): SQVTM, ANQGSEA.

The CDR3 loop is CASSPVAILNTGELFF. The DNA of the CDR3 is TGCGCCAGCAGCCCGGTAGCTATTCTAAACACCGGGGAGCTGTTTTTT. V usage is TRBV5-1 and J usage is TRBJ2-2; D not certain. The CDR3 has 16 amino acids. Trimming removed 4 bases at V and 2 bases at J, with 15 bases between. CDR1 is SGHRS, CDR2 YFSETQ, per germline.

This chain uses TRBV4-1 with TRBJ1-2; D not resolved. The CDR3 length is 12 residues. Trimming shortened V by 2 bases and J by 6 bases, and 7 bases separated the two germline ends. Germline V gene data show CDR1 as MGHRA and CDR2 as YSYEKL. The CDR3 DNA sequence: TGCGCCAGCAGCCAATACAGCGATGGCTACACCTTC. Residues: CASSQYSDGYTF.

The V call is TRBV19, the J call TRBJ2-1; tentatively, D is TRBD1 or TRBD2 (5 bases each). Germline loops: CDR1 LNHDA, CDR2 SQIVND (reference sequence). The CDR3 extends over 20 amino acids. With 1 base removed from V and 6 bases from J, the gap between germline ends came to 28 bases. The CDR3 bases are TGTGCCAGTAGTATAGTACCCCTGGGGCGGGTCAAAATGGTGGGCAATGAGCAGTTCTTC. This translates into CASSIVPLGRVKMVGNEQFF.

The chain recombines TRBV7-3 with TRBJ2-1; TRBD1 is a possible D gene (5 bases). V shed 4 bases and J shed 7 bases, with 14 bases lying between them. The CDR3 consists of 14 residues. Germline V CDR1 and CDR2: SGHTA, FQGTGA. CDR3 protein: CASSSNSGINEQFF. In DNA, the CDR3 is TGTGCCAGCAGCTCGAACTCAGGGATTAATGAGCAGTTCTTC.

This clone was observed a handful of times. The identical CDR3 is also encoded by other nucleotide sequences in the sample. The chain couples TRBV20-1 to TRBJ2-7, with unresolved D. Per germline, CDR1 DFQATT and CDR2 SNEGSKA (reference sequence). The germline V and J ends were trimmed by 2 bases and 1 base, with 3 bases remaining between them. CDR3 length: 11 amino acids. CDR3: CSARPSYEQYF. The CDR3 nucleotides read TGCAGTGCTAGACCATCCTACGAGCAGTACTTC.

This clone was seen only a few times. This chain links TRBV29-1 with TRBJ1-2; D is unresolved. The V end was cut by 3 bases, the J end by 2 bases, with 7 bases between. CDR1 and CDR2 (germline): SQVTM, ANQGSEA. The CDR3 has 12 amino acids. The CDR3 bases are TGCAGCGTTGAGTGGAGAAACTATGGCTACACCTTC. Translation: CSVEWRNYGYTF.

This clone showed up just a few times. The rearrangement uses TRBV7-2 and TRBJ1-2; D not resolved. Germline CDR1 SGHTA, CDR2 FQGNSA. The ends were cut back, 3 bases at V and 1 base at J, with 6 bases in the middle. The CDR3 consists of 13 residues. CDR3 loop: CASSLWGNYGYTF. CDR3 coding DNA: TGTGCCAGCAGCTTGTGGGGTAACTATGGCTACACCTTC.

The CDR3 DNA sequence: TGCGCCAGCAGTGCACGACAGGGGGGCGAGCAGTACTTC. It is translated as CASSARQGGEQYF. The rearrangement links TRBV10-1 to TRBJ2-7; 9 bases are a match to TRBD1. Germline CDR1 WNHNN, CDR2 SYGVQD (reference sequence). This CDR3 has 13 residues. After removal of 4 bases from V and 6 bases from J, the junction contained 4 bases not matched to a gene.

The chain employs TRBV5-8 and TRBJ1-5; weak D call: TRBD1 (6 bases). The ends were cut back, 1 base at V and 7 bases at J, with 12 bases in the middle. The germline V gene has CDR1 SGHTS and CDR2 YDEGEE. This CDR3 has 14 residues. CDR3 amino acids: CASSLRGVEQPQHF. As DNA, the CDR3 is TGTGCCAGCAGCTTGAGGGGGGTGGAACAGCCCCAGCATTTT.

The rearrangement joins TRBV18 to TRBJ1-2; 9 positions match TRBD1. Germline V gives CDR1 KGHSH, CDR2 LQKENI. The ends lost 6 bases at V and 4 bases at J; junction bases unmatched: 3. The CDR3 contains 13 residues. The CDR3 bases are TGTGCCAGCTCGCAGGGACAGGGCTATGGCTACACCTTC. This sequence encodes CASSQGQGYGYTF.

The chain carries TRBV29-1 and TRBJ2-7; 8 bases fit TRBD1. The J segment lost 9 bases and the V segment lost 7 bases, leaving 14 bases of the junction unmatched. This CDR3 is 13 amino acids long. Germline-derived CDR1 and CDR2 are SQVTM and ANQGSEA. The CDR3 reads CSASPGQATRQYF. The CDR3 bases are TGCAGCGCGAGCCCGGGACAGGCGACTAGGCAGTACTTC.

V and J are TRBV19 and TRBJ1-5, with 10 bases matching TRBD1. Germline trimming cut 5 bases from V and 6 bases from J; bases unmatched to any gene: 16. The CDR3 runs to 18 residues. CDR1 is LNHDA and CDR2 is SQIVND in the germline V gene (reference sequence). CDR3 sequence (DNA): TGTGCCAGTAGTTTTCCCGGGACAGGGGTACAAGGACGTCAGCCCCAGCATTTT. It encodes CASSFPGTGVQGRQPQHF.

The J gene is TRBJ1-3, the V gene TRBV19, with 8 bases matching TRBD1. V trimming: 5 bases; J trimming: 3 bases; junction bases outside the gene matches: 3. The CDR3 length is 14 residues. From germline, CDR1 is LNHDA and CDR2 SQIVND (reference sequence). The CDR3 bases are TGTGCCAGTAGTCCCGGGACAGGTGGAAACACCATATATTTT. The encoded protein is CASSPGTGGNTIYF.

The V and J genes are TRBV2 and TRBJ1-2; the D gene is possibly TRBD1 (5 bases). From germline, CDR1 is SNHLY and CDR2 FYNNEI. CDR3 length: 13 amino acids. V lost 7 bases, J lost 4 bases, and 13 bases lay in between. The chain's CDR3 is CASKGDSLYGYTF. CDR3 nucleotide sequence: TGTGCCAGCAAAGGAGACAGCCTCTATGGCTACACCTTC.

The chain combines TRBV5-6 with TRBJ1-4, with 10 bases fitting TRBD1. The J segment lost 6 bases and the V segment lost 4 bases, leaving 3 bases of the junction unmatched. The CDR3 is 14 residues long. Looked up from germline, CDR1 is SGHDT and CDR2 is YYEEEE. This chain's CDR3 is CASSPDRGDEKLFF. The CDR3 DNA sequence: TGTGCCAGCAGCCCGGACAGGGGGGATGAAAAACTGTTTTTT.

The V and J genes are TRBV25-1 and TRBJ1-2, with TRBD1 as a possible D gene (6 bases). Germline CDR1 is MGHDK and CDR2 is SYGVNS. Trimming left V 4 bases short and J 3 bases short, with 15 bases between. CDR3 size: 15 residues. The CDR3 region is CASSGAGDVHYGYTF. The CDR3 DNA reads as TGTGCCAGCAGTGGGGCAGGGGACGTTCACTATGGCTACACCTTC.

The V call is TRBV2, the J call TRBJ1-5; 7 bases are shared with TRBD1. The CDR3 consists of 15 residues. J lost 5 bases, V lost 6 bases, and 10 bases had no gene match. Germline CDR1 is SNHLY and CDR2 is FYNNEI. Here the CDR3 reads CASRPGQRFDQPQHF. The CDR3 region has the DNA TGTGCCAGCAGGCCGGGACAGAGGTTTGATCAGCCCCAGCATTTT.

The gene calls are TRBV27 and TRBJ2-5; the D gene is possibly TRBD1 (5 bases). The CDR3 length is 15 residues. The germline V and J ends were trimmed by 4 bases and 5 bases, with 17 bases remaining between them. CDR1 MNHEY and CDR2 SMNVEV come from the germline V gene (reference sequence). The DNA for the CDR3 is TGTGCCAGCAGTTGGAGTGGCAGGGTGATCGAGACCCAGTACTTC. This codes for CASSWSGRVIETQYF.

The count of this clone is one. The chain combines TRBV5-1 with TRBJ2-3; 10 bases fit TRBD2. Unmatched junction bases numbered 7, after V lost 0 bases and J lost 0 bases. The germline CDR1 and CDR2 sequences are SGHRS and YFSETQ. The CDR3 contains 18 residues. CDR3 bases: TGCGCCAGCAGCTTGGATCCGGGACTAGCGCCAAGCACAGATACGCAGTATTTT. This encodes CASSLDPGLAPSTDTQYF. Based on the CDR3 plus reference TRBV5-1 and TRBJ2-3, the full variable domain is KAGVTQTPRYLIKTRGQQVTLSCSPISGHRSVSWYQQTPGQGLQFLFEYFSETQRNKGNFPGRFSGRQFSNSRSEMNVSTLELGDSALYLCASSLDPGLAPSTDTQYFGPGTRLTVL.

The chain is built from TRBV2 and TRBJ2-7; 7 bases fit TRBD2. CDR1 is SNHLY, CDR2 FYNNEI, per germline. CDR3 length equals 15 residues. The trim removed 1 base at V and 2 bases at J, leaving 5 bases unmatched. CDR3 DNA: TGTGCCAGCAGTGAAGACCCTAGCGGCACCTACGAGCAGTACTTC. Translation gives CASSEDPSGTYEQYF.

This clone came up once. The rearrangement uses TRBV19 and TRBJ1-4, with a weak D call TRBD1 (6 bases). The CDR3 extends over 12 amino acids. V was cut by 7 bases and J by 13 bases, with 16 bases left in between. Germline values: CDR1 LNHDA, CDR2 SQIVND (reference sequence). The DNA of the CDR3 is TGTGCCAGTAAAGGGACATGGGGACGACTGTTTTTT. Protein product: CASKGTWGRLFF.

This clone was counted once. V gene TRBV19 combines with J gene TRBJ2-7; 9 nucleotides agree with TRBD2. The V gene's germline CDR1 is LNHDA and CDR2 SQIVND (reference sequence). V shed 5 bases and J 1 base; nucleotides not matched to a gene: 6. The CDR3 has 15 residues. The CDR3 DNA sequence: TGTGCCAGTAGTTATAGCGGGAGTCGGTCCTACGAGCAGTACTTC. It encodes CASSYSGSRSYEQYF.

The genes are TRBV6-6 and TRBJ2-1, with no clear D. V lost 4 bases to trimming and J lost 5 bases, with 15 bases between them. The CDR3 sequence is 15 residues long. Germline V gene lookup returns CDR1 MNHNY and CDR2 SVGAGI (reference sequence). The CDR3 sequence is CASSLALSGHNEQFF. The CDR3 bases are TGTGCCAGCAGTTTGGCACTGAGTGGGCACAATGAGCAGTTCTTC.

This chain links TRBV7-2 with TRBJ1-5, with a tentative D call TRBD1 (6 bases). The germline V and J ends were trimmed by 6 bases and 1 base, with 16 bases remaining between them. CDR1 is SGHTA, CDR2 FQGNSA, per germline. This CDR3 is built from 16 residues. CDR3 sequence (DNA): TGTGCCAGCAGACTCCCGGGAGGGGGGAGCAATCAGCCCCAGCATTTT. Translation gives CASRLPGGGSNQPQHF.